The text below deals with one TCR beta chain. Its antigen is not identified. V trimming: 0 bases; J trimming: 7 bases; junction bases outside the gene matches: 3. Germline V gene sequence: CDR1 LGHNA, CDR2 YSLEER. The CDR3 loop spans 13 amino acids. This sample is part of a study of cytomegalovirus exposure and HLA in healthy donors. Study-level information: Around 80 million unique TCR sequences came from HLA-typed donors in an early release. The study's findings and limits: Most of the TCR beta V segments (in an earlier analysis) were productive either about 87% or about 30% of the time. V segments that were indistinguishable, TRBV6-2 and TRBV6-3 among them, were omitted from analysis.

A multiplex PCR was run with 60 Vbeta primers and 13 Jbeta primers. TCRdb keeps only in-frame clones here, not all; method: immunoSEQ multiplex PCR. Counted here are around 120,000 clones, 75% to 90% occurring once; the ten biggest clones make up 4% to 4.5%. What was sequenced was PBMCs. The chain couples TRBV4-3 to TRBJ2-7; 7 bases align to TRBD1. This clonotype was obtained from a woman between 40 and 55 years old in good health and CMV-seronegative. CDR3 in amino acids: CASSQDPGGEQYF. DNA for the CDR3: TGCGCCAGCAGCCAAGACCCAGGGGGTGAGCAGTACTTC.